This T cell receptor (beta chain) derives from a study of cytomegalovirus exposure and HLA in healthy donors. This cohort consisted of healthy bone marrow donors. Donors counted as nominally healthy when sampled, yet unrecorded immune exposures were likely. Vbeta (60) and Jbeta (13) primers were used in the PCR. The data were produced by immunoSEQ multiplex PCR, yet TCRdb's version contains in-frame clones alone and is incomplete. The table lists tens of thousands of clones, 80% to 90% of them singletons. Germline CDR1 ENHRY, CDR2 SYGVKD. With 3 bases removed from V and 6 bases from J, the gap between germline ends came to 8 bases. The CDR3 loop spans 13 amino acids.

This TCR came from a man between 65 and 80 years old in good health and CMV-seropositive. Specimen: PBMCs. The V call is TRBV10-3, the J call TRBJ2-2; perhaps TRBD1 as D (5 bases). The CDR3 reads CAISDLTAGELFF. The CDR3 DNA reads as TGTGCCATCAGTGACCTGACAGCCGGGGAGCTGTTTTTT.